This T cell receptor beta chain is drawn from a study of low-dose radiotherapy and immunotherapy resistance in tumors. Study details: For Cohort 1, fractions of 0.5 Gy were given every 2 weeks, reaching 6.5 Gy overall.

Germline CDR1 reads MNHEY; CDR2 reads SVGEGT. This CDR3 comprises 15 residues. V lost 5 bases, J lost 4 bases, and 18 bases lay in between. Alpha and beta chains were covered, as first-strand cDNA relied on TRAV- and TRBV-specific primers. TCRs were amplified for approximately 21 PCR cycles with a constant-region primer and V-primer adapter. TCRdb called the reads again in MiXCR, with one record for every CDR3 protein. The data contain 35,000 to 45,000 distinct CDR3 sequences, 31% of them singletons. Noted time point: before trial treatment. This clonotype was found many times. The specimen was PBMCs, collected before treatment. The V and J genes are TRBV6-2 or TRBV6-3 and TRBJ2-7, with a tentative D call TRBD1 (6 bases). This sequence originates from a male donor with gallbladder cancer. CDR3 nucleotide sequence: TGTGCCAGCAGTAATCCGGGAAAGGGGGTATACGAGCAGTACTTC. Amino acid sequence: CASSNPGKGVYEQYF.